These T cell receptor beta chains were read from a single sample in a study of blood T cells in healthy people across ages. TCRdb reanalysed the 5' RACE reads using MiXCR and keeps one entry per CDR3 protein. The sample holds 650,000 to 950,000 distinct CDR3 sequences, 40% to 50% seen once. The source material was blood. Source of these receptors: a man in his 60s in good health. Each CDR3 is given with its conserved first and last residue. A D gene is named only where the DNA matches it firmly. Size is stated for part of the rows, as once, few or many counts, or as a class when the clone is expanded.

TRBJ1-2 | TRBV6-8 | - | 15 | - | TGTGCCAGCTCAAAGGGTAGGCGAGGGGAACGGGGCTACACCTTC | CASSKGRRGERGYTF
TRBJ2-1 | TRBV12-3/TRBV12-4 | many | 15 | TRBD1 | TGTGCCAGCAGCCGGGACAGGGGCTCTTACAATGAGCAGTTCTTC | CASSRDRGSYNEQFF
TRBJ2-1 | TRBV5-1 | - | 16 | - | TGCGCCAGCAGCTTGGGACCCAGAGGAACCTACAATGAGCAGTTCTTC | CASSLGPRGTYNEQFF
TRBJ2-3 | TRBV10-3 | - | 15 | - | TGTGCCATCAGTGAACCCCAAGGTGCGCCAGATACGCAGTATTTT | CAISEPQGAPDTQYF
TRBJ2-3 | TRBV12-3/TRBV12-4 | - | 16 | TRBD2 | TGTGCCAGCAGTCCATTCCCGGGACTAGCGACAGATACGCAGTATTTT | CASSPFPGLATDTQYF
TRBJ2-1 | TRBV6-1 | few | 15 | TRBD1 | TGTGCCAGCAGTCCCCACGCCGGGACAGGTCATGAGCAGTTCTTC | CASSPHAGTGHEQFF
TRBJ1-5 | TRBV27 | - | 15 | TRBD1 | TGTGCCAGCAGACGGACAGGGAGGTTGGATCAGCCCCAGCATTTT | CASRRTGRLDQPQHF
TRBJ2-5 | TRBV2 | few | 15 | - | TGTGCCAGCAATGGACGAACAACCCTAAAAGAGACCCAGTACTTC | CASNGRTTLKETQYF
TRBJ1-1 | TRBV20-1 | - | 16 | - | TGCAGTGCTAGAGTCCCCACTGGCAGCCAACGACCTGAAGCTTTCTTT | CSARVPTGSQRPEAFF
TRBJ1-2 | TRBV10-2 | - | 13 | - | TGCGCCAGCAGTGAGAGCGGATTATATGGCTACACCTTC | CASSESGLYGYTF
TRBJ1-5 | TRBV6-6 | - | 14 | - | TGTGCCAGCAACCTTGGGGGAGGCAATCAGCCCCAGCATTTT | CASNLGGGNQPQHF